These T cell receptor beta chains were read from a single sample in a study of response to subunit inactivated influenza vaccine. TCRdb ran MiXCR on the RT-PCR reads and lists one entry per CDR3 protein. The sample holds about 500,000 distinct CDR3 sequences, less than 7.5% seen once. The material was PBMCs from blood, obtained roughly 24 months after vaccination. The receptors stem from a man between 50 and 69 years old who received an inactivated influenza vaccine. Both conserved end residues are part of each CDR3.

V gene	J gene	CDR3 protein
TRBV5-4	TRBJ2-3	CASSPTDGTDTQYF
TRBV10-3	TRBJ2-7	CAIGLAGTYEQYF
TRBV6-1	TRBJ2-1	CASRLAYDNEQFF
TRBV25-1	TRBJ2-7	CASSHRVRAYEQYF
TRBV4-2	TRBJ1-2	CASSRRTGSLGDLYGYTF
TRBV6-1	TRBJ2-2	CASSRGRSGELFF
TRBV12-3/TRBV12-4	TRBJ2-7	CASSTSGTYEQYF
TRBV7-2	TRBJ2-3	CASSLAGFGTDTQYF
TRBV20-1	TRBJ1-1	CSARVIQLNTEAFF
TRBV5-6	TRBJ2-2	CASSLGREELFF
TRBV20-1	TRBJ1-6	CSAVVGGGSYNSPLHF
TRBV24-1	TRBJ2-7	CATSETGNSYEQYF
TRBV7-9	TRBJ2-1	CASSQSLGQGKYNEQFF
TRBV12-3/TRBV12-4	TRBJ1-2	CASSLAGLLNYGYTF
TRBV28	TRBJ1-1	CASASGQMGKTEAFF
TRBV4-3	TRBJ1-5	CASSPDAKVTGNQPQHF
TRBV20-1	TRBJ2-3	CSARTVTDTQYF
TRBV7-2	TRBJ1-2	CASRDDRVYYGYTF
TRBV29-1	TRBJ2-1	CSARQGGVNEQFF
TRBV20-1	TRBJ1-1	CSATPQGAARTEAFF
TRBV20-1	TRBJ1-3	CSARDQGSGNTIYF
TRBV6-1	TRBJ2-3	CASRDRTDTQYF
TRBV5-1	TRBJ1-4	CASSKGTDEKLFF
TRBV6-1	TRBJ1-6	CASNPTGRMGNSPLHF
TRBV4-3	TRBJ1-3	CASSQDTGTGGNTIYF
TRBV12-3/TRBV12-4	TRBJ2-5	CASSLEGAMRETQYF
TRBV29-1	TRBJ2-3	CSVVSGGPKDTQYF
TRBV9	TRBJ2-3	CASSASGSVPDTQYF
TRBV10-2	TRBJ2-1	CASSGLGNEQFF
TRBV7-9	TRBJ2-3	CASSLAELSTDTQYF
TRBV20-1	TRBJ2-1	CSANPPAGGYRNEQFF
TRBV28	TRBJ2-2	CAGLWFEGPSPF
TRBV18	TRBJ2-2	CASSESAMGTGELFF
TRBV20-1	TRBJ2-7	CSARDPTSGRLGEQYF
TRBV7-6	TRBJ2-1	CASSSLGLARNEQFF
TRBV29-1	TRBJ2-7	CSVETPLGSYEQYF
TRBV3-1	TRBJ2-2	CASSQAQDTGELFF
TRBV29-1	TRBJ1-2	CSVEVPPGYNGYTF
TRBV5-1	TRBJ1-2	CASSPKDDGINYGYTF
TRBV3-1	TRBJ1-5	CASSQASTGQPQHF
TRBV20-1	TRBJ2-1	CSARLLTGEDYNEQFF
TRBV7-2	TRBJ1-1	CASSARDTQRNTEAFF
TRBV4-2	TRBJ2-3	CASSQGLARTDTQYF
TRBV12-3/TRBV12-4	TRBJ1-2	CASSPTANYGYTF
TRBV5-6	TRBJ1-2	CASSAQQGRVGGYTF
TRBV5-5	TRBJ2-5	CASSITGLQETQYF
TRBV5-1	TRBJ1-1	CASSRDGQGNTEAFF
TRBV7-7	TRBJ2-5	CASSLGNPQETQYF
TRBV6-6	TRBJ1-4	CATQTATNEKLFF
TRBV20-1	TRBJ2-1	CSARGTLIAGSRDEQFF
TRBV9	TRBJ1-2	CASSVSGTSMEGYTF
TRBV3-1	TRBJ2-5	CASSPTPQGRQETQYF
TRBV7-2	TRBJ2-6	CASSPRTGAGANVLTF
TRBV6-1	TRBJ2-7	CASSTGVYEQYF
TRBV3-1	TRBJ2-7	CASSRGQSAYEQYF
TRBV24-1	TRBJ2-6	CAALGERFSGANVLTF
TRBV29-1	TRBJ2-3	CSVGGGSNLGTDTQYF
TRBV11-2	TRBJ1-3	CASSLESSGNTIYF